One and the same sample provided the 2 T cell receptor beta chains below, sequenced in a study of cytomegalovirus exposure and HLA in healthy donors. Amplification used 60 Vbeta primers and 13 Jbeta primers. Only in-frame clones appear in the TCRdb table, and some are missing; sequencing was by immunoSEQ multiplex PCR. Of 95,000 to 150,000 clones detected, approximately 81% appear once; the ten largest clones hold around 2.3%. The material sequenced was PBMCs. The source of these receptors is a middle-aged woman in good health and CMV-seronegative.

The chain joins TRBV5-5 to TRBJ2-5; D call uncertain. The CDR3 spans 13 residues. Looked up from germline, CDR1 is SGHKS and CDR2 is YYEKEE (reference sequence). V gave up 4 bases and J gave up 5 bases, with 12 bases separating them. In DNA, the CDR3 is TGTGCCAGCAGCCCCACGATGGAGGAGACCCAGTACTTC. Its translation is CASSPTMEETQYF.

This chain uses TRBV2 with TRBJ2-5, with D uncertain. The J call may be wrong; the DNA end is better matched by TRBJ2-7. CDR3 length: 11 amino acids. Germline V gene sequence: CDR1 SNHLY, CDR2 FYNNEI. The CDR3, as DNA: TGTGCCAGCAGTGAAAAATACGAGCAGTACTTC. Translation: CASSEKYEQYF.